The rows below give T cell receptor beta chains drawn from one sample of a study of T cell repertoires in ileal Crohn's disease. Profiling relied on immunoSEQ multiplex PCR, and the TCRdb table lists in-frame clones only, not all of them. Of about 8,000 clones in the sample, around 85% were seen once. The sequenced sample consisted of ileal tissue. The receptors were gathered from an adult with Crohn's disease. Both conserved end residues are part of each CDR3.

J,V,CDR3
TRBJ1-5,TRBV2,CASSGTKGISNQPQHF
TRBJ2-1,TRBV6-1,CASSEFWGGDEQFF
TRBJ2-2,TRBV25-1,CASSAGTGDTGELFF
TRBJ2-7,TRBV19,CASSLPGQGTYEQYF
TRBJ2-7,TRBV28,CASSETGRYEQYF
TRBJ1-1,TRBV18,CASSPRRDPEAFF
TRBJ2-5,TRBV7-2,CASSFDQETQYF
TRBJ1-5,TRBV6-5,CASRPTAYSNQPQHF
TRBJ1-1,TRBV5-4,CASSWEWGQGDTEAFF
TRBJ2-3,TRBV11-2,CASRSGAGDRDTQYF
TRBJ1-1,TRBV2,CASSEVPTLNTEAFF
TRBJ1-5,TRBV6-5,CASRKNGDQPQHF
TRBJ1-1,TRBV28,CASSLFGAPMRRRNTEAFF
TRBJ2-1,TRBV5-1,CASGHRGQSYNEQFF
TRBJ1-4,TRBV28,CASSFPGERGEKLFF
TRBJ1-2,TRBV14,CASSADRRRGYTF
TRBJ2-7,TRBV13,CASSLRGGLSYEQYF
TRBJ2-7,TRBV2,CASSSGTGIYEQYF
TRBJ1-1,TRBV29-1,CSVEEVGVGTEAFF
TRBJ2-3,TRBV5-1,CASSLGSDTSTDTQYF
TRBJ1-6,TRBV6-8,CASSFPGRRRMDSPLHF
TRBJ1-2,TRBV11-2,CASSGRPGGGYTF
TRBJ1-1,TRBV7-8,CASSLEGPKEAFF
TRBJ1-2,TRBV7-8,CASSLVPSPRDGYTF
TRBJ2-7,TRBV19,CASSITTGDVAYEQYF
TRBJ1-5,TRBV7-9,CASSLRETQPQHF
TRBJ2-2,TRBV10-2,CASSDPNAGAPFF
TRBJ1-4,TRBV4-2,CASSPGRPNEKLFF
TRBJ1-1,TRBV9,CASSARGGMNTEAFF
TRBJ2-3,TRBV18,CASSPGRADTQYF
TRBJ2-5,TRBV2,CASSAGEGFSGEETQYF
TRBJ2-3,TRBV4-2,CASSQGVTKAMARWGLDTQYF
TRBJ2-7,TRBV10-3,CAISEEVGSSYEQYF
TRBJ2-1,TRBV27,CASSPPSGSSYNEQFF
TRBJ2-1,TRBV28,CASSGGDRYNEQFF
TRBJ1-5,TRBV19,CASRLGGQPQHF
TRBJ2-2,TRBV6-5,CASRTDNTGELFF
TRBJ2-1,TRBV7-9,CASSLGRNEQFF
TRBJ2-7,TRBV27,CASTSAGDYEQYF
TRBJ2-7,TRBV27,CASSFAGAREQYF
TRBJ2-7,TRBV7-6,CASSPSIGQGYYEQYF
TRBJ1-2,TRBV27,CASSFKGTPQGYTF
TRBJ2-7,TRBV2,CANRNSYEQYF
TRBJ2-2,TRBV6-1,CACQGAGRTGELFF
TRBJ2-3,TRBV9,CASSGDKKRTDTQYF
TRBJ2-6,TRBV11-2,CASSLGQGALGANVLTF
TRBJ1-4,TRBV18,CASSPNDRGSEKLFF
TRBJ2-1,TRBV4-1,CASSQGRGGVYNEQFF
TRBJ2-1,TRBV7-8,CASSASSGGEQFF
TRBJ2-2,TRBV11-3,CASSLGGTGVGGELFF
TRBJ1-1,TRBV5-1,CASSFDSSGTEAFF
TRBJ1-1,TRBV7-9,CASSLAGTEAFF
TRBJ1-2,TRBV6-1,CASRTEGRRLYGYTF
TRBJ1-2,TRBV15,CATSSSAPSRDGGYTF